Listed below are T cell receptor beta chains from one sample, sequenced in a study of blood T cell repertoires in COVID-19. The method was immunoSEQ multiplex PCR; TCRdb's version includes in-frame clones alone and lacks a portion of them. Among around 97,000 clones listed, about 85% were seen once. Input material: peripheral blood. These receptors all come from a man aged 50-59 years in a cohort sampled during active COVID-19. Both conserved end residues are part of each CDR3. The order of the fields is J gene, D gene, clone size, V gene, CDR3 DNA, CDR3 protein. The D gene is left open where the match is weak. Size is stated for part of the rows, as once, few or many counts, or as a class when the clone is expanded.

TRBJ2-7,NA,few,TRBV7-9,TGTGCCAGCAGCTCCATCAGTCGAGGAGGCGCCTACGAGCAGTACTTC,CASSSISRGGAYEQYF
TRBJ2-7,NA,NA,TRBV6-5,TGTGCCAGCACCAAAGGGGGGGGGTTGGAGCAGTACTTC,CASTKGGGLEQYF
TRBJ1-4,NA,NA,TRBV28,TGTGCCAGCCGCGCCAAGCCCAGGGGACCTAATGAAAAACTGTTTTTT,CASRAKPRGPNEKLFF
TRBJ2-7,TRBD1,NA,TRBV5-4,TGTGCCAGCAGCTTGGGCAGGGGGAGCTCCTACGAGCAGTACTTC,CASSLGRGSSYEQYF
TRBJ1-6,NA,NA,TRBV19,TGTGCCAGTAGTTCCCAGACCGGGAGCTCCTATAATTCACCCCTCCACTTT,CASSSQTGSSYNSPLHF
TRBJ2-2,NA,NA,TRBV7-2,TGTGCCAGCAGCTTATTCGGTTCCGGGGAGCTGTTTTTT,CASSLFGSGELFF
TRBJ2-2,TRBD1,NA,TRBV19,TGTGCCAGTAGCCTAAAACGGGGACAGGGGTCCACCGGGGAGCTGTTTTTT,CASSLKRGQGSTGELFF
TRBJ1-1,NA,NA,TRBV5-6,TGTGCCAGCTCCCCCCCGGAGGCGGCTTTGAGCACTGAAGCTTTCTTT,CASSPPEAALSTEAFF
TRBJ2-3,NA,NA,TRBV4-3,TGCGCCAGCAGCCAAGATACCCCGCGAGATACGCAGTATTTT,CASSQDTPRDTQYF
TRBJ1-2,NA,few,TRBV5-5,TGTGCCAGCAGCTACAGGGAAACTAACTATGGCTACACCTTC,CASSYRETNYGYTF
TRBJ2-5,NA,NA,TRBV11-3,TGTGCCAGCAGCGGAGACAGAAACCAAGAGACCCAGTACTTC,CASSGDRNQETQYF
TRBJ2-7,TRBD1,NA,TRBV5-1,TGCGCCAGCAGCTCCGGACAGGATATTTACGAGCAGTACTTC,CASSSGQDIYEQYF
TRBJ1-4,TRBD1,NA,TRBV23-1,TGCGCCAGCAGTCAAGACCGACAGGGTGAAAAACTGTTTTTT,CASSQDRQGEKLFF
TRBJ2-3,TRBD1,NA,TRBV20-1,TGCAGTGCTAGTACCGTCCGGGGACAGCTGACAGATACGCAGTATTTT,CSASTVRGQLTDTQYF
TRBJ2-7,NA,NA,TRBV11-2,TGTGCCAGCAGCTTGGGGAGGACCTACGAGCAGTACTTC,CASSLGRTYEQYF
TRBJ2-1,TRBD2,once,TRBV19,TGTGCCACCCGAGAGCTCCGGGGGGGCAATGAGCAGTTCTTC,CATRELRGGNEQFF
TRBJ2-7,NA,NA,TRBV28,TGTGCCAGCAGCCCCGGCGGGGGCGGCTCCTACGAGCAGTACTTC,CASSPGGGGSYEQYF
TRBJ1-4,TRBD1,few,TRBV28,TGTGCCAGCAGTCCGGGGACAGGGGGCTCGAAACTGTTTTTT,CASSPGTGGSKLFF
TRBJ1-6,NA,NA,TRBV6-5,TGTGCCAGCAGTTACCTGACACCTCCGGCCTCACCCCTCCACTTT,CASSYLTPPASPLHF
TRBJ2-5,TRBD2,NA,TRBV10-3,TGTGCCATCAGTGGGAATAGCGGGGGAGGAGAGACCCAGTACTTC,CAISGNSGGGETQYF
TRBJ1-5,NA,once,TRBV2,TGTGCCAGCAGTTACGGAGGGGATAGCAATCAGCCCCAGCATTTT,CASSYGGDSNQPQHF
TRBJ1-6,TRBD1,NA,TRBV19,TGTGCCAGTAGTCCCCGGGACAGGGGGTCGGATAATTCACCCCTCCACTTT,CASSPRDRGSDNSPLHF
TRBJ2-3,NA,NA,TRBV28,TGTGCCAGCAGCATTATGAGTAGCACAGATACGCAGTATTTT,CASSIMSSTDTQYF
TRBJ1-2,NA,NA,TRBV7-2,TGTGCCAGCAGCCCGGGCCTGTTCCGACGGGGGGGCTACACCTTC,CASSPGLFRRGGYTF
TRBJ2-7,NA,NA,TRBV3-1/TRBV3-2,TGTGCCAGCAGCGAACGACAGCGAACCTACGAGCAGTACTTC,CASSERQRTYEQYF
TRBJ2-1,TRBD1,NA,TRBV3-1/TRBV3-2,TGTGCCAGCGGTAACCAGGGGGCTTGGAATGAGCAGTTCTTC,CASGNQGAWNEQFF
TRBJ2-4,TRBD1,NA,TRBV6-2/TRBV6-3,TGTGCCAGCAGCGGACAGGGGGGGACCGGAAACATTCAGTACTTC,CASSGQGGTGNIQYF
TRBJ2-5,TRBD2,NA,TRBV4-1,TGCGCCAGCAGCCAACTACTAGCGGGGGGGGAATTCCAAGAGACCCAGTACTTC,CASSQLLAGGEFQETQYF
TRBJ2-2,NA,NA,TRBV3-1/TRBV3-2,TGTGCCAGCAGCCAAGTGTCAGGCTGGGAGCTGTTTTTT,CASSQVSGWELFF
TRBJ1-2,NA,NA,TRBV5-5,TGTGCCAGCAGCTTGGCGCCAGGCTATGGCTACACCTTC,CASSLAPGYGYTF
TRBJ2-5,TRBD1,NA,TRBV5-1,TGCGCCAGCAGCTCGGGACAGGGGGTTGGCAAAGTGAAGACCCAGTACTTC,CASSSGQGVGKVKTQYF
TRBJ1-3,NA,NA,TRBV28,TGTGCATCGTCAGAGACAGGCTTCTCTGGAAACACCATATATTTT,CASSETGFSGNTIYF
TRBJ2-5,NA,NA,TRBV5-1,TGCGCCAGCAGCTTTGGGCAGCAAGAGACCCAGTACTTC,CASSFGQQETQYF
TRBJ1-6,NA,few,TRBV6-6,TGTGCCAGCAACACACTGCGGGGCAACCATAATTCACCCCTCCACTTT,CASNTLRGNHNSPLHF
TRBJ1-1,TRBD1,NA,TRBV14,TGTGCCAGCAGCCCTGGGACAGGCCCGACCACTGAAGCTTTCTTT,CASSPGTGPTTEAFF
TRBJ2-5,TRBD1,few,TRBV11-2,TGTGCCAGCAGCCCCAAGGGGGCAGGGACAGAGACCCAGTACTTC,CASSPKGAGTETQYF
TRBJ2-3,TRBD2,NA,TRBV5-6,TGTGCCAGCACCAAGAGGGGACTAGCGACCACAGATACGCAGTATTTT,CASTKRGLATTDTQYF
TRBJ1-4,TRBD1,NA,TRBV7-2,TGTGCCAGCAGCTTAGTTGTTGGGACAGCCGAAAAACTGTTTTTT,CASSLVVGTAEKLFF
TRBJ2-1,TRBD2,once,TRBV5-1,TGCGCCAGCAGCCTCAGCGGGGGCTCCTACAATGAGCAGTTCTTC,CASSLSGGSYNEQFF